This TCR beta chain is from a study of T cell responses to AZD1222 COVID-19 vaccine. Study summary: Timing groups of about 4 and about 12 weeks for second doses were pooled.

This CDR3 has 16 amino acids. Trimming took 5 bases from V and 5 from J, leaving 21 bases between them. The V gene's germline CDR1 is MDHEN and CDR2 SYDVKM. In the case of this clone: The antigen is undetermined.

Study-wide results and limits: Spike-specific TCR breadth and depth grew following two AZD1222 doses. Mostly white British, mostly female donors; authors suggested clonal diversity may be underestimated. Targeting of unmutated variant regions was reportedly seen in nearly half of spike-specific TCRs.

Only in-frame clones appear in the TCRdb table, and some are missing; sequencing was by immunoSEQ multiplex PCR. This table has 130,000 to 150,000 clones, more than 80% appearing once. This clonotype was sampled from an adult in good health. The genes are TRBV28 and TRBJ2-5; a possible D gene is TRBD2 (5 bases). Here the sequenced sample was peripheral blood, taken on day 0 of AZD1222 vaccination. CDR3 DNA sequence: TGTGCCAGCAGTCCCCCAACTAGAGGGATTTCGGAGACCCAGTACTTC. This translates into CASSPPTRGISETQYF.